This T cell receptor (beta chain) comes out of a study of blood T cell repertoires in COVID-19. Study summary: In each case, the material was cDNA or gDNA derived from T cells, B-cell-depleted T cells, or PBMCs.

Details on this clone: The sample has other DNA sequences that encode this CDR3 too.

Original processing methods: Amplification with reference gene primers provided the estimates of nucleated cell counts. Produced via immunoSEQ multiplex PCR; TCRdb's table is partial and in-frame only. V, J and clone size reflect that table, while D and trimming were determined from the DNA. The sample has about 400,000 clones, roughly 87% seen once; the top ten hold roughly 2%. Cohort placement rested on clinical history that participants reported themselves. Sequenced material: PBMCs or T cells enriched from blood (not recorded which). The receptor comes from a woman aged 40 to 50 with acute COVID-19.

For the CDR3, the DNA is TGTGCCAGTAGTACCCTAGCGGGGGGGCCTAATGAGCAGTTCTTC. Its protein is CASSTLAGGPNEQFF. The gene calls are TRBV19 and TRBJ2-1; 12 bases map to TRBD2. The CDR3 has 15 amino acids. CDR1 is LNHDA, CDR2 SQIVND, per germline (reference sequence). Unmatched junction bases numbered 5, after V lost 4 bases and J lost 7 bases.